This T cell receptor (beta chain) was profiled in a study of PD-1 blockade in classical Hodgkin lymphoma. At the level of the study: Patients were given intravenous nivolumab, 3 mg/kg, every 2 weeks.

Autologous stem cell transplantation was followed by relapse in every patient, and brentuximab vedotin exposure varied. Clones were sequenced by immunoSEQ multiplex PCR, and TCRdb holds only the in-frame ones, with some missing. The data show 50,000 or so clones, about two thirds seen once. A single count supports this clone. Its antigen is currently unknown. The sample contains more than one DNA sequence encoding this CDR3. Study-wide points: Exclusion applied to patients who initiated nivolumab less than 1 year following ASCT. Healthy donors were reported to have higher baseline TCR diversity than newly diagnosed patients.

V lost 3 bases to trimming and J lost 3 bases; unmatched junction nucleotides: 3. The CDR3 runs to 15 residues. Germline values: CDR1 KGHSH, CDR2 LQKENI. Here the sequenced sample was peripheral blood mononuclear cells (PBMCs), taken before the second cycle of nivolumab. The chain carries TRBV18 and TRBJ2-7, with 12 bases lining up with TRBD1. The TCR originated in a human donor with classical Hodgkin lymphoma. For the CDR3, the DNA is TGTGCCAGCTCACCTGGGACAGGGGGCAGCTACGAGCAGTACTTC. This sequence encodes CASSPGTGGSYEQYF.